These 13 T cell receptor beta chains originate from one sample sequenced in a study of neurological immune-mediated disorders. MiXCR, run by TCRdb on the 5' RACE reads, gives a single entry per CDR3 protein. The sample consists of 84,000 or so distinct CDR3 sequences, approximately 4.3% of them appearing once. Specified time point: longitudinal time-point 3. The source material was PBMCs. The receptors shown here come from an older woman with multiple sclerosis.

This clonotype was picked up many times. The gene calls are TRBV6-1 and TRBJ2-7; D is uncertain. In germline, CDR1 is MNHNS, CDR2 SASEGT. CDR3 length: 12 amino acids. Trimming cost V 3 bases and J 2 bases, with 5 bases left between them. CDR3 nucleotide sequence: TGTGCCAGCAGTGAGGGTACCTACGAGCAGTACTTC. Its translation is CASSEGTYEQYF.

Many counts were recorded for this clonotype. The chain carries TRBV27 and TRBJ1-3; the D gene is possibly TRBD1 (6 bases). Per germline, CDR1 MNHEY and CDR2 SMNVEV (reference sequence). The CDR3 runs 15 residues. The germline V and J ends were trimmed by 5 bases and 8 bases, with 19 bases remaining between them. The CDR3 spells CASSPGTHIGDTIYF. As DNA, the CDR3 is TGTGCCAGCAGTCCCGGGACACATATCGGTGACACCATATATTTT.

This clonotype was recorded many times. The germline gene is not matched at one end of the junction; a read error may be the cause. The chain employs TRBV5-1 and TRBJ2-7, with 11 bases matching TRBD1. Germline lookup yields CDR1 SGHRS and CDR2 YFSETQ. The CDR3 totals 14 residues. CDR3 amino acids: CASSLGQGAYEQYF. DNA for the CDR3: TGTGCCAGCAGTTTGGGACAGGGGGCCTACGAGCAGTACTTC. Variable domain in full (rest from reference TRBV5-1 and TRBJ2-7): KAGVTQTPRYLIKTRGQQVTLSCSPISGHRSVSWYQQTPGQGLQFLFEYFSETQRNKGNFPGRFSGRQFSNSRSEMNVSTLELGDSALYLCASSLGQGAYEQYFGPGTRLTVT.

This clonotype came up many times. The chain is built from TRBV20-1 and TRBJ1-1, with 8 bases identical to TRBD1. Per germline, CDR1 DFQATT and CDR2 SNEGSKA (reference sequence). The CDR3 is made up of 13 amino acids. Germline trimming cut 6 bases from V and 1 base from J; bases unmatched to any gene: 4. Here the CDR3 reads CSAPGTGNTEAFF. In DNA, the CDR3 is TGCAGTGCCCCTGGGACAGGGAACACTGAAGCTTTCTTT.

The table lists this clonotype with many counts. The rearrangement joins TRBV7-6 to TRBJ1-2; no firm D call. Trimming shortened V by 3 bases and J by 3 bases, and 8 bases separated the two germline ends. The CDR3 totals 13 residues. CDR1 is SGHVS and CDR2 is FNYEAQ in the germline V gene. Here the CDR3 reads CASSFPGDYGYTF. The CDR3 DNA reads as TGTGCCAGCAGCTTCCCGGGTGACTATGGCTACACCTTC.

This clonotype was picked up many times. The rearrangement uses TRBV5-1 and TRBJ2-7; the D call may be TRBD1 or TRBD2 (5 bases each). Germline CDR1 reads SGHRS; CDR2 reads YFSETQ. V lost 0 bases and J 2 bases, leaving 12 bases between the germline ends. The CDR3 is made up of 15 amino acids. In DNA, the CDR3 is TGCGCCAGCAGCTTGGCCGGGACGGTTACCTACGAGCAGTACTTC. Its protein is CASSLAGTVTYEQYF. The complete variable domain, with remaining parts taken from reference TRBV5-1 and TRBJ2-7, reads KAGVTQTPRYLIKTRGQQVTLSCSPISGHRSVSWYQQTPGQGLQFLFEYFSETQRNKGNFPGRFSGRQFSNSRSEMNVSTLELGDSALYLCASSLAGTVTYEQYFGPGTRLTVT.

This clonotype was seen at least ten times. This chain connects TRBV12-3 or TRBV12-4 to TRBJ2-3; D gene ambiguous. Trimming took off 5 bases at V and 0 bases at J, with 6 bases between the two ends. The CDR3 is made up of 13 amino acids. The CDR3 reads CASSVVSTDTQYF. For the CDR3, the DNA is TGTGCCAGCAGTGTAGTTAGCACAGATACGCAGTATTTT.

This clonotype was recorded many times. The chain is built from TRBV20-1 and TRBJ1-1; D ambiguous. The CDR3 loop spans 14 amino acids. Germline V gene lookup returns CDR1 DFQATT and CDR2 SNEGSKA (reference sequence). Trimming shortened V by 5 bases and J by 3 bases, and 16 bases separated the two germline ends. The CDR3 here is CSAEGTQVYTEAFF. Written as DNA, the CDR3 is TGCAGTGCTGAAGGCACGCAGGTTTACACTGAAGCTTTCTTT.

Notes on this clonotype: A read error is possible here, since a much larger clone lies one base away. The chain couples TRBV24-1 to TRBJ2-1; D perhaps matches TRBD2 (6 bases). The germline V gene encodes CDR1 KGHDR and CDR2 SFDVKD. The CDR3 sequence is 15 residues long. As DNA, the CDR3 is TGTGTCACCAGTGACCCTGCGGGGAACTACAATGAGCAGTTCTTC. Residues: CVTSDPAGNYNEQFF.

This clonotype was observed many times. The rearrangement uses TRBV7-2 and TRBJ2-7; weak D call: TRBD2 (5 bases). The V end lost 1 base, the J end lost 2 bases, and 15 bases lay between the germline ends. CDR1 and CDR2 (germline): SGHTA, FQGNSA. This CDR3 is built from 16 residues. CDR3 sequence (DNA): TGTGCCAGCAGCTTAGTAGCGTCCGTAACTACCTACGAGCAGTACTTC. As protein: CASSLVASVTTYEQYF. Full variable domain (outside the CDR3, taken from reference TRBV7-2 and TRBJ2-7): GAGVSQSPSNKVTEKGKDVELRCDPISGHTALYWYRQSLGQGLEFLIYFQGNSAPDKSGLPSDRFSAERTGGSVSTLTIQRTQQEDSAVYLCASSLVASVTTYEQYFGPGTRLTVT.

This clonotype has ten or more counts. The genes are TRBV7-9 and TRBJ1-5, with D maybe TRBD1 (5 bases). The germline V and J ends were trimmed by 1 base and 1 base, with 23 bases remaining between them. The CDR3 covers 20 residues. Germline loops: CDR1 SEHNR, CDR2 FQNEAQ (reference sequence). This chain's CDR3 is CASSLGSAGSETVSNQPQHF. The CDR3 nucleotides are TGTGCCAGCAGCTTAGGTTCTGCAGGGAGTGAGACGGTAAGCAATCAGCCCCAGCATTTT.

In its sample, this clonotype was seen many times. CDR3 residues: CSAPTSSGEKLFF. The CDR3 DNA follows: TGCAGTGCCCCAACCTCGTCGGGTGAAAAACTGTTTTTT. V and J are TRBV20-1 and TRBJ1-4; D is uncertain. Trimming stripped 6 bases from V and 7 bases from J, with 15 bases between. This CDR3 contains 13 residues. Germline-derived CDR1 and CDR2 are DFQATT and SNEGSKA (reference sequence).

This clonotype was seen ten or more times. The genes are TRBV10-3 and TRBJ2-1, with TRBD2 identical over 7 bases. CDR3 length: 13 residues. The germline gives CDR1 ENHRY, CDR2 SYGVKD. Unmatched junction bases numbered 4, after V lost 3 bases and J lost 8 bases. CDR3 region: CAISERLAHEQFF. The CDR3 DNA follows: TGTGCCATCAGTGAAAGACTAGCTCATGAGCAGTTCTTC.